Sequencing of this T cell receptor (beta chain) was carried out in a study of blood T cell repertoires in COVID-19. In the study overall: The origin of the acute and convalescent COVID-19 samples was the United States, Italy and Spain. The cDNA or gDNA used as material had been derived from T cells, B-cell-depleted T cells, or PBMCs.

Germline values: CDR1 PRHDT, CDR2 FYEKMQ (reference sequence). CDR3 size: 16 residues. J was trimmed by 8 bases and V by 0 bases; bases with no gene match: 10. In the authors' workflow: For nucleated cells, counts were estimated from reference gene primer amplification. This table comes from immunoSEQ multiplex PCR, and its TCRdb copy is limited to in-frame clones, with some not included. V and J calls and clone size come straight from that table; D and trimming were deduced from the DNA. The table includes more than 70,000 clones, approximately 86% detected once. This clone has a single count. This chain uses TRBV13 with TRBJ2-3; 8 nucleotides agree with TRBD2. The specimen was peripheral blood. The source is an elderly woman with acute or convalescent COVID-19. CDR3 protein: CASSLGPTGGPGTQYF. The CDR3 bases are TGTGCCAGCAGCTTAGGTCCGACGGGGGGGCCCGGTACGCAGTATTTT.